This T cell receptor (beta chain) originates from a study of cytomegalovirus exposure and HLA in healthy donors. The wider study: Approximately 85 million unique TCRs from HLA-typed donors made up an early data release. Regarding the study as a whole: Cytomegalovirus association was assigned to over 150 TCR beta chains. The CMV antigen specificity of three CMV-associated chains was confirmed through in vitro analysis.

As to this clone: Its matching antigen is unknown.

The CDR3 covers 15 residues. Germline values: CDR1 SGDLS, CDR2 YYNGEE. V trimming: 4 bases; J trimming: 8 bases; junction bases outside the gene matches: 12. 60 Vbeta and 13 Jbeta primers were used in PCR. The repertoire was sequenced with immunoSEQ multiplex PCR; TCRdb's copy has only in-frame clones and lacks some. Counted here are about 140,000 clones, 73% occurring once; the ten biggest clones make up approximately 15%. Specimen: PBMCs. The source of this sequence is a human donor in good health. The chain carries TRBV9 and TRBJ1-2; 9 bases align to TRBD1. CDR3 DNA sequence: TGTGCCAGCAGCCCCCGGACAGGGGCCACAGAGGGCTACACCTTC. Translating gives CASSPRTGATEGYTF.